This TCR beta chain was found in a study of blood T cell repertoires in COVID-19. Study information: Sites in the United States, Italy and Spain provided acute and convalescent COVID-19 samples. The cDNA or gDNA used as material had been derived from T cells, B-cell-depleted T cells, or PBMCs.

The length of the CDR3 is 14 residues. V dropped 8 bases and J dropped 8; count of bases not matched to a gene: 11. Germline CDR1 reads KGHDR; CDR2 reads SFDVKD. Authors' data handling: The authors estimated nucleated cell counts from reference gene primer amplification. Libraries were prepared by immunoSEQ multiplex PCR; TCRdb keeps only in-frame clonotypes and omits some of them. V, J and clone size derive from that table, while D and trimming were established from the DNA sequence. This sample carries some 140,000 clones, about 83% of them seen once, and the ten largest clones take roughly 12%. The source material was peripheral blood. V is TRBV24-1 and J is TRBJ1-2; TRBD1 aligns across 9 bases. The receptor comes from a human donor in a cohort sampled during active COVID-19. The CDR3 DNA is TGTGCCACCAACAGGGGACAGGGAGTAAAGGGCTACACCTTC. It is translated as CATNRGQGVKGYTF.